The 27 T cell receptor beta chains below all came from one sample that was sequenced in a study of cytomegalovirus exposure and HLA in healthy donors. PCR was performed using 60 Vbeta and 13 Jbeta primers. This table comes from immunoSEQ multiplex PCR, and its TCRdb copy is limited to in-frame clones, with some not included. This listing includes approximately 68,000 clones. The sequencing sample was made of PBMCs. The origin of the receptors is a female donor in good health and CMV-seropositive.

V is TRBV4-3 and J is TRBJ2-1; 10 positions agree with TRBD1. With 0 bases clipped from V and 4 bases from J, the junction kept 6 bases outside the gene matches. Germline CDR1 LGHNA, CDR2 YSLEER. This CDR3 has 17 residues. The CDR3 loop is CASSQEPDRGFYNEQFF. The CDR3, as DNA: TGCGCCAGCAGCCAAGAACCGGACAGGGGGTTTTACAATGAGCAGTTCTTC.

The rearrangement joins TRBV19 to TRBJ2-7, with D possibly TRBD2 on 6 matching bases. V shed 2 bases and J shed 4 bases, with 18 bases lying between them. Germline CDR1 reads LNHDA; CDR2 reads SQIVND (reference sequence). The CDR3 consists of 16 residues. The CDR3 region is CASSIRGGGSMYEQYF. The CDR3 region has the DNA TGTGCCAGTAGTATAAGGGGAGGCGGGTCCATGTACGAGCAGTACTTC.

V gene TRBV7-3 combines with J gene TRBJ2-2; TRBD2 might be the D (6 bases). The CDR3 consists of 14 residues. V lost 8 bases, J lost 7 bases, and 17 bases lay in between. From germline, CDR1 is SGHTA and CDR2 FQGTGA. CDR3 sequence: CASRGNIGSGELFF. Here the CDR3 DNA reads TGTGCCAGCCGGGGGAACATAGGAAGCGGGGAGCTGTTTTTT.

The J gene is TRBJ1-6, the V gene TRBV5-1; D is ambiguous. The CDR3 totals 17 residues. CDR1 and CDR2 (germline): SGHRS, YFSETQ. V was cut by 1 base and J by 7 bases, with 18 bases left in between. The DNA of the CDR3 is TGCGCCAGCAGCTTGAAAAAGCAAGGGAGCGGCAATTCACCCCTCCACTTT. Translating it yields CASSLKKQGSGNSPLHF.

This chain connects TRBV29-1 to TRBJ2-3; 10 positions match TRBD1. V trimming: 7 bases; J trimming: 4 bases; junction bases outside the gene matches: 17. This CDR3 comprises 17 residues. CDR1 and CDR2 from the germline V gene are SQVTM and ANQGSEA. The CDR3 sequence is CSAMIGTGDFGADTQYF. The CDR3 DNA reads TGCAGCGCAATGATTGGGACAGGGGATTTCGGAGCAGATACGCAGTATTTT.

The chain links TRBV14 to TRBJ2-3, with D perhaps matching TRBD1 (6 bases). V dropped 4 bases and J dropped 1 base, with 9 bases sitting between them. This CDR3 is 14 amino acids long. Germline CDR1 is SGHDN and CDR2 is FVKESK. The CDR3 here is CASSRGRGTDTQYF. The CDR3 DNA sequence: TGTGCCAGCAGCCGGGGGCGGGGCACAGATACGCAGTATTTT.

V and J are TRBV28 and TRBJ1-4; D remains unclear. V was shortened by 11 bases and J by 6 bases, with 16 bases between the two germline ends. This CDR3 comprises 13 residues. Germline CDR1 MDHEN, CDR2 SYDVKM. The CDR3 region is CARSYSLHEKLFF. The CDR3, as DNA: TGTGCCCGAAGTTACAGCTTGCATGAAAAACTGTTTTTT.

The chain employs TRBV5-1 and TRBJ1-1; a weak D match, TRBD1 (5 bases). CDR1 and CDR2 from the germline V gene are SGHRS and YFSETQ. This CDR3 contains 15 residues. Between the trimmed V and J ends, which lost 2 bases and 2 bases, there was a span of 13 bases. CDR3 protein: CASSFGGGVNTEAFF. The DNA of the CDR3 is TGCGCCAGCAGCTTTGGGGGAGGGGTTAACACTGAAGCTTTCTTT.

The rearrangement uses TRBV29-1 and TRBJ2-5; 9 positions agree with TRBD2. J gave up 5 bases and V 6 bases, and 4 bases lay outside the gene matches. Looked up from germline, CDR1 is SQVTM and CDR2 is ANQGSEA. The CDR3 covers 12 residues. In DNA, the CDR3 is TGCAGCGTGCGGGAGGGCCGGGAGACCCAGTACTTC. This gives the protein CSVREGRETQYF.

V usage is TRBV7-8 and J usage is TRBJ1-6; 7 positions agree with TRBD1. The CDR3 is 15 amino acids. Unmatched junction bases numbered 7, after V lost 2 bases and J lost 9 bases. Per germline, CDR1 SGHVS and CDR2 FQNEAQ. In DNA form, the CDR3 reads TGTGCCAGCAGCTTAATCTTGGCAGGGGGTTCACCCCTCCACTTT. Its translation: CASSLILAGGSPLHF.

The chain carries TRBV7-3 and TRBJ1-1, with 7 nucleotides matching TRBD1. The germline CDR1 and CDR2 sequences are SGHTA and FQGTGA. With 5 bases clipped from V and 5 bases from J, the junction kept 5 bases outside the gene matches. The CDR3 extends over 13 amino acids. Written as DNA, the CDR3 is TGTGCCAGCAGCCCCTCAGGGGGGACTGAAGCTTTCTTT. This sequence encodes CASSPSGGTEAFF.

The genes are TRBV19 and TRBJ2-1; D possibly corresponds to TRBD1 (6 bases). The V end lost 2 bases, the J end lost 4 bases, and 12 bases lay between the germline ends. Germline V lookup: CDR1 LNHDA, CDR2 SQIVND (reference sequence). The CDR3 has 15 residues. The CDR3 DNA is TGTGCCAGTAGTATACCAACAGGGTTGTACAATGAGCAGTTCTTC. This codes for CASSIPTGLYNEQFF. Full variable domain (missing parts from reference TRBV19 and TRBJ2-1): DGGITQSPKYLFRKEGQNVTLSCEQNLNHDAMYWYRQDPGQGLRLIYYSQIVNDFQKGDIAEGYSVSREKKESFPLTVTSAQKNPTAFYLCASSIPTGLYNEQFFGPGTRLTVL.

V gene TRBV7-9 combines with J gene TRBJ2-7; 8 bases match TRBD1. Germline CDR1 reads SEHNR; CDR2 reads FQNEAQ (reference sequence). Losses at the gene ends were 3 bases for V and 3 bases for J; bases not matched to a gene: 4. CDR3 length: 14 residues. The CDR3 DNA is TGTGCCAGCAGCTTTGAGGACAGGGTCTACGAGCAGTACTTC. It is translated as CASSFEDRVYEQYF. The full variable domain, rest sourced from reference TRBV7-9 and TRBJ2-7, is DTGVSQNPRHKITKRGQNVTFRCDPISEHNRLYWYRQTLGQGPEFLTYFQNEAQLEKSRLLSDRFSAERPKGSFSTLEIQRTEQGDSAMYLCASSFEDRVYEQYFGPGTRLTVT.

This chain joins TRBV19 and TRBJ2-3; the match to TRBD1 covers 8 bases. This CDR3 is built from 15 residues. Germline loops: CDR1 LNHDA, CDR2 SQIVND (reference sequence). V lost 5 bases, J lost 6 bases, and 10 bases stayed unmatched. DNA for the CDR3: TGTGCCAGTAGTTCCGGGGACAGGATGGGGGATACGCAGTATTTT. It specifies CASSSGDRMGDTQYF.

The chain combines TRBV19 with TRBJ1-5; tentative D call: TRBD1 (6 bases). The V end was cut by 4 bases, the J end by 7 bases, with 11 bases between. Germline CDR1 is LNHDA and CDR2 is SQIVND (reference sequence). The CDR3 is made up of 13 amino acids. CDR3 DNA: TGTGCCAGTAGTAAGGGGGGGTACCAGCCCCAGCATTTT. This sequence encodes CASSKGGYQPQHF. Full variable domain (rest looked up from reference TRBV19 and TRBJ1-5): DGGITQSPKYLFRKEGQNVTLSCEQNLNHDAMYWYRQDPGQGLRLIYYSQIVNDFQKGDIAEGYSVSREKKESFPLTVTSAQKNPTAFYLCASSKGGYQPQHFGDGTRLSIL.

This chain connects TRBV2 to TRBJ2-7, with 11 bases identical to TRBD2. This CDR3 is built from 13 residues. Germline lookup yields CDR1 SNHLY and CDR2 FYNNEI. Trimming at V came to 7 bases and at J to 3 bases, leaving 2 bases not matched to a gene. The CDR3 DNA follows: TGTGCCAGCAAGGGACTAGCGGTCTACGAGCAGTACTTC. Amino acid sequence: CASKGLAVYEQYF.

The genes are TRBV6-5 and TRBJ2-7; D gene uncertain. The germline CDR1 and CDR2 sequences are MNHEY and SVGAGI. The germline V and J ends were trimmed by 2 bases and 3 bases, with 2 bases remaining between them. The CDR3 runs 11 residues. CDR3 sequence reads: CASSYLYEQYF. CDR3 nucleotides: TGTGCCAGCAGTTACCTCTACGAGCAGTACTTC.

The genes are TRBV7-8 and TRBJ2-7; TRBD1 aligns across 7 bases. V shed 5 bases, J shed 6 bases, and the junction held 10 bases outside the gene matches. The CDR3 runs 14 residues. Germline-derived CDR1 and CDR2 are SGHVS and FQNEAQ. The CDR3 nucleotides read TGTGCCAGCAGCCTTCGACAGGGTGCCCGCGAGCAGTACTTC. Translation: CASSLRQGAREQYF.

The chain recombines TRBV18 with TRBJ2-3, with 9 bases that match TRBD1. Germline CDR1 reads KGHSH; CDR2 reads LQKENI. Trimming at V came to 3 bases and at J to 2 bases, leaving 6 bases not matched to a gene. The CDR3 length is 16 residues. The CDR3 DNA reads as TGTGCCAGCTCACCCCCCGGGACAGGGTACACAGATACGCAGTATTTT. Translating it yields CASSPPGTGYTDTQYF.

J is TRBJ2-1 and V is TRBV27, with D possibly TRBD2 on 6 matching bases. Germline V gives CDR1 MNHEY, CDR2 SMNVEV (reference sequence). The CDR3 is 14 amino acids. The germline V and J ends were trimmed by 6 bases and 4 bases, with 13 bases remaining between them. The CDR3 DNA sequence: TGTGCCAGCAGAGACGGACTAACATACAATGAGCAGTTCTTC. This sequence encodes CASRDGLTYNEQFF.

The CDR3 sequence is CATSPGEGYEQYF. The DNA of the CDR3 is TGTGCCACCAGTCCTGGAGAGGGATACGAGCAGTACTTC. The J gene is TRBJ2-7, the V gene TRBV7-2; D may be TRBD2 (5 bases). Trimming removed 10 bases at V and 4 bases at J, with 17 bases between. Germline-derived CDR1 and CDR2 are SGHTA and FQGNSA. The CDR3 has 13 residues.

V is TRBV2 and J is TRBJ1-5; D uncertain. The V end was cut by 4 bases, the J end by 4 bases, with 8 bases between. Germline lookup yields CDR1 SNHLY and CDR2 FYNNEI. The CDR3 contains 13 residues. CDR3 bases: TGTGCCAGCAGTGTAGACGGGAATCAGCCCCAGCATTTT. This sequence encodes CASSVDGNQPQHF. The variable domain in full, completed from reference TRBV2 and TRBJ1-5, reads EPEVTQTPSHQVTQMGQEVILRCVPISNHLYFYWYRQILGQKVEFLVSFYNNEISEKSEIFDDQFSVERPDGSNFTLKIRSTKLEDSAMYFCASSVDGNQPQHFGDGTRLSIL.

The chain uses TRBV19 and TRBJ2-7, with a weak D call TRBD1 (6 bases). Germline V gene data show CDR1 as LNHDA and CDR2 as SQIVND (reference sequence). This CDR3 is built from 13 residues. Trimming removed 4 bases at V and 4 bases at J, with 11 bases between. CDR3 sequence: CASSKQGRYEQYF. The CDR3 nucleotides are TGTGCCAGTAGTAAACAGGGACGGTACGAGCAGTACTTC. Variable domain in full (rest from reference TRBV19 and TRBJ2-7): DGGITQSPKYLFRKEGQNVTLSCEQNLNHDAMYWYRQDPGQGLRLIYYSQIVNDFQKGDIAEGYSVSREKKESFPLTVTSAQKNPTAFYLCASSKQGRYEQYFGPGTRLTVT.

The V gene is TRBV7-2, the J gene TRBJ2-7; 9 bases agree with TRBD2. Germline CDR1 reads SGHTA; CDR2 reads FQGNSA. The CDR3 has 16 amino acids. The ends lost 4 bases at V and 2 bases at J; junction bases unmatched: 9. The CDR3 nucleotides read TGTGCCAGCAGCTACCGGGGAGCGGGGGGACCCTACGAGCAGTACTTC. Encoded protein: CASSYRGAGGPYEQYF. The whole variable domain, filled in from reference TRBV7-2 and TRBJ2-7, reads GAGVSQSPSNKVTEKGKDVELRCDPISGHTALYWYRQSLGQGLEFLIYFQGNSAPDKSGLPSDRFSAERTGGSVSTLTIQRTQQEDSAVYLCASSYRGAGGPYEQYFGPGTRLTVT.

V and J are TRBV12-5 and TRBJ2-1; 10 positions match TRBD2. Germline V lookup: CDR1 LGHNT, CDR2 FRNRAP. This CDR3 region has 15 residues. The J segment lost 3 bases and the V segment lost 6 bases, leaving 5 bases of the junction unmatched. The CDR3 loop is CASGPGTSDYNEQFF. The DNA of the CDR3 is TGTGCTAGTGGACCCGGGACTAGCGACTACAATGAGCAGTTCTTC.

The chain links TRBV18 to TRBJ1-2; TRBD1 matches at 8 bases. This CDR3 has 14 amino acids. J gave up 6 bases and V 6 bases, and 9 bases lay outside the gene matches. Per germline, CDR1 KGHSH and CDR2 LQKENI. The CDR3 nucleotides read TGTGCCAGCTCCCCCACAGGGGGGGGCGATGGCTACACCTTC. This codes for CASSPTGGGDGYTF.

The V call is TRBV5-1, the J call TRBJ2-5, with 7 bases fitting TRBD1. The ends lost 3 bases at V and 1 base at J; junction bases unmatched: 3. Germline V gene data show CDR1 as SGHRS and CDR2 as YFSETQ. The CDR3 has 14 amino acids. As DNA, the CDR3 is TGCGCCAGCAGCTCACGGGACAGCCAAGAGACCCAGTACTTC. Protein: CASSSRDSQETQYF.